Below are 10 T cell receptor beta chains sequenced from a single sample in a study of blood T cell repertoires in COVID-19. Clones were read by immunoSEQ multiplex PCR, and TCRdb kept only the in-frame ones, dropping some. Of about 150,000 clones in the sample, approximately 87% were seen once. The material sequenced was peripheral blood. These TCRs come from an older man with acute or convalescent COVID-19.

The J gene is TRBJ2-2, the V gene TRBV19; TRBD1 is a possible D gene (6 bases). With 2 bases removed from V and 4 bases from J, the gap between germline ends came to 8 bases. CDR1 and CDR2 (germline): LNHDA, SQIVND (reference sequence). CDR3 length: 14 amino acids. CDR3 in DNA: TGTGCCAGTAGTATAACAGGGATCACCGGGGAGCTGTTTTTT. Translation: CASSITGITGELFF. The full variable domain, rest sourced from reference TRBV19 and TRBJ2-2, is DGGITQSPKYLFRKEGQNVTLSCEQNLNHDAMYWYRQDPGQGLRLIYYSQIVNDFQKGDIAEGYSVSREKKESFPLTVTSAQKNPTAFYLCASSITGITGELFFGEGSRLTVL.

This chain links TRBV4-1 with TRBJ2-3; a weak D match, TRBD2 (5 bases). Trimming took 1 base from V and 8 from J, leaving 13 bases between them. Looked up from germline, CDR1 is MGHRA and CDR2 is YSYEKL. CDR3 length: 14 residues. The CDR3 coding sequence is TGCGCCAGCAGCCAAGCTTGGGGAGTGGGTACGCAGTATTTT. This translates into CASSQAWGVGTQYF.

This clone was detected once. The chain combines TRBV5-6 with TRBJ1-5; a weak D match, TRBD1 (6 bases). The CDR3 extends over 14 amino acids. Trimming cost V 2 bases and J 1 base, with 7 bases left between them. The germline gives CDR1 SGHDT, CDR2 YYEEEE. CDR3 residues: CASSLGQSNQPQHF. CDR3 in DNA: TGTGCCAGCAGCTTAGGACAGAGCAATCAGCCCCAGCATTTT.

In its sample, this clone was seen a few times. V usage is TRBV6-6 and J usage is TRBJ1-5; D remains unclear. V lost 5 bases and J lost 3, with 8 bases in between. Germline loops: CDR1 MNHNY, CDR2 SVGAGI (reference sequence). This CDR3 region has 13 residues. The CDR3, as DNA: TGTGCCAGCAGTGCAGGATTCAATCAGCCCCAGCATTTT. Translating it yields CASSAGFNQPQHF.

V gene TRBV9 combines with J gene TRBJ2-7, with 7 positions matching TRBD2. The CDR3 extends over 13 amino acids. Germline V gene data show CDR1 as SGDLS and CDR2 as YYNGEE. The V gene end was trimmed by 4 bases and the J gene end by 7 bases; junction bases not matched to a gene: 8. The CDR3 loop is CASSPGPGGEQYF. The CDR3 DNA reads as TGTGCCAGCAGCCCCGGTCCGGGAGGAGAGCAGTACTTC.

The chain joins TRBV2 to TRBJ1-2, with 8 bases lining up with TRBD1. This CDR3 comprises 13 residues. The germline V gene has CDR1 SNHLY and CDR2 FYNNEI. Trimming cost V 6 bases and J 7 bases; bases outside gene matches: 7. The CDR3 bases are TGTGCCAGCAGCAGGGGGCGCGAAAGTGGCTACACCTTC. Translated: CASSRGRESGYTF.

V gene TRBV19 combines with J gene TRBJ1-5; the D is unclear. The germline V gene encodes CDR1 LNHDA and CDR2 SQIVND (reference sequence). There are 13 residues in the CDR3. Trimming took off 6 bases at V and 3 bases at J, with 9 bases between the two ends. Here the CDR3 reads CASRAAVNQPQHF. The CDR3, as DNA: TGTGCCAGTAGGGCGGCGGTCAATCAGCCCCAGCATTTT.

This rearrangement joins TRBV11-2 to TRBJ2-7; 8 nucleotides align to TRBD1. CDR3 size: 14 residues. Germline-derived CDR1 and CDR2 are SGHAT and FQNNGV. V lost 7 bases and J lost 1; bases outside the gene matches: 6. The DNA of the CDR3 is TGTGCCAGCAACAGACAGGGGCCTTCCTACGAGCAGTACTTC. Translation gives CASNRQGPSYEQYF.

This clone came up a few times. J is TRBJ1-5 and V is TRBV4-1; 11 bases are shared with TRBD1. V dropped 3 bases and J dropped 5; count of bases not matched to a gene: 6. The CDR3 has 16 residues. Germline V gene lookup returns CDR1 MGHRA and CDR2 YSYEKL. The CDR3 loop is CASSHAGQGVYQPQHF. The CDR3 region has the DNA TGCGCCAGCAGCCACGCGGGACAGGGGGTTTATCAGCCCCAGCATTTT.

The J gene is TRBJ2-3, the V gene TRBV28, with TRBD2 matching over 7 bases. This CDR3 contains 15 residues. Germline V gene lookup returns CDR1 MDHEN and CDR2 SYDVKM. The trim removed 5 bases at V and 5 bases at J, leaving 10 bases unmatched. CDR3 in DNA: TGTGCCAGCAGTAACCCTAGCGGAGCTGGAGATACGCAGTATTTT. Translation gives CASSNPSGAGDTQYF.